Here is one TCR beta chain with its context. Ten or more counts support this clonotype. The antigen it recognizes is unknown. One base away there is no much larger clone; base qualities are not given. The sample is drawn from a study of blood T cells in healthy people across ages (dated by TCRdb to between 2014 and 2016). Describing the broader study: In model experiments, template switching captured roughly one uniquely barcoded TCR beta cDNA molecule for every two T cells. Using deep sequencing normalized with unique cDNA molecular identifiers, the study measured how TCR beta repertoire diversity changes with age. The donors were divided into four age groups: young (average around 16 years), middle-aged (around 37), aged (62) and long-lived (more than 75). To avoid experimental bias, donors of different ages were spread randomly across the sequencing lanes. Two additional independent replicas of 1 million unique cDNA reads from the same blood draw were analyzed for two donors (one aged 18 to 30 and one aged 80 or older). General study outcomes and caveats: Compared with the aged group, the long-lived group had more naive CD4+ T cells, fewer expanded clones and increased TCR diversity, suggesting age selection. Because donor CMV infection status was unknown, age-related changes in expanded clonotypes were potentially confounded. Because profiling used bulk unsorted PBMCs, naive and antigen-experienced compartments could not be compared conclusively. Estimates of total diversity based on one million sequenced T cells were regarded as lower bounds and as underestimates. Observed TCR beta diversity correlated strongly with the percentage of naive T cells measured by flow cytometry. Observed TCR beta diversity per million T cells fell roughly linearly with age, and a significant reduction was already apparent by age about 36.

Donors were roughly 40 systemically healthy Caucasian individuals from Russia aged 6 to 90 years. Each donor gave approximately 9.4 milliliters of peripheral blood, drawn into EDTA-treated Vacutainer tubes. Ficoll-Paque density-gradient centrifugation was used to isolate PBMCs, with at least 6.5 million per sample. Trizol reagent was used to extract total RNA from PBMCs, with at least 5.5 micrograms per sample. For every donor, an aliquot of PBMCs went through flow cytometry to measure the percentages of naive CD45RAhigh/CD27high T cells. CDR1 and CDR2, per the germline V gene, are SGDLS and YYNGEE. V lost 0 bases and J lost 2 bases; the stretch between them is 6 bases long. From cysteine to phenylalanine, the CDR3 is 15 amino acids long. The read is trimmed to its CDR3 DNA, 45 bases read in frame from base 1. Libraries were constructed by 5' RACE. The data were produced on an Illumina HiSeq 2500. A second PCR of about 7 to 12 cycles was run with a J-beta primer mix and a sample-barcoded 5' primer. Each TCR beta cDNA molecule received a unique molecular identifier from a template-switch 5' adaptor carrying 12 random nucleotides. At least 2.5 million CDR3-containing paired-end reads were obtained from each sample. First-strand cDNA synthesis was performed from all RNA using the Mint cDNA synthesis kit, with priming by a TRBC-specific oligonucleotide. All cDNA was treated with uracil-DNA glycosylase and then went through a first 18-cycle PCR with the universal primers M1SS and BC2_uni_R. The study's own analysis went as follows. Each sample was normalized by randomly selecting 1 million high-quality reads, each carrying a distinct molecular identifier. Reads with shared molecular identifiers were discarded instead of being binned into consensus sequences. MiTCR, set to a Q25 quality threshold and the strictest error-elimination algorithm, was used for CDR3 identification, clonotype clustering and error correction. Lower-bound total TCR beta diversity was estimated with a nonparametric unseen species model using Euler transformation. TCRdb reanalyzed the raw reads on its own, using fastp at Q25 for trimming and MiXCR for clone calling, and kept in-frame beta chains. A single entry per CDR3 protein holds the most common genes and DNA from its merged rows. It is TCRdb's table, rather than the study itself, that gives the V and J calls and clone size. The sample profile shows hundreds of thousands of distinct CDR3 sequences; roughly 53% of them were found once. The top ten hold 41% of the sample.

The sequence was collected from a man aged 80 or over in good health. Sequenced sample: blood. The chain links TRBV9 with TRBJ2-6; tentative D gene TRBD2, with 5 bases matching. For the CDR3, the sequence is CASSVGGTGANVLTF. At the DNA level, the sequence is TGTGCCAGCAGCGTAGGAGGGACTGGGGCCAACGTCCTGACTTTC.